The 6 T cell receptor beta chains below come from one sample, sequenced in a study of shared clonotypes between healthy human individuals. CD45RO-negative, CCR7-positively selected cells formed the naive CD8 fraction, excluding terminally differentiated effector memory CD45RA+ cells. Measured with immunoSEQ multiplex PCR; TCRdb has only the in-frame clones, and not every one. Here the sample spans about 2.1 million clones, over 85% being singletons. Input material: naive CD8+ T cells from PBMCs. These receptor sequences come from a man between 18 and 29 years old in good health. Some clones in this sample may be carry-over from other donors' samples.

This chain uses TRBV29-1 with TRBJ2-2; D is perhaps TRBD1 or TRBD2 (5 bases each). The germline CDR1 and CDR2 sequences are SQVTM and ANQGSEA. The CDR3 consists of 12 residues. Trimming took 4 bases from V and 6 from J, leaving 9 bases between them. The CDR3 coding sequence is TGCAGCGTTGGGGACGGTTCCGGGGAGCTGTTTTTT. Protein sequence: CSVGDGSGELFF.

This chain uses TRBV28 with TRBJ2-7, with D possibly matching TRBD1 (5 bases). V was pared by 6 bases and J by 1 base, with 22 bases between. CDR1 is MDHEN, CDR2 SYDVKM, per germline. The CDR3 length is 17 residues. The CDR3 sequence: CASRISRVEFSSYEQYF. CDR3 in DNA: TGTGCCAGCAGAATCAGCAGGGTTGAATTTAGTTCCTACGAGCAGTACTTC.

In its sample, this clone was seen a few times. This rearrangement joins TRBV5-4 to TRBJ1-3; a possible D gene is TRBD1 (5 bases). The CDR3 is 15 residues long. Germline CDR1 SGHNT, CDR2 YYREEE (reference sequence). Trimming took 4 bases from V and 1 from J, leaving 12 bases between them. Here the CDR3 DNA reads TGTGCCAGCAGCATCCCCGGGACGTCTGGAAACACCATATATTTT. Amino acids: CASSIPGTSGNTIYF. The full variable domain, its missing parts supplied by reference TRBV5-4 and TRBJ1-3, is ETGVTQSPTHLIKTRGQQVTLRCSSQSGHNTVSWYQQALGQGPQFIFQYYREEENGRGNFPPRFSGLQFPNYSSELNVNALELDDSALYLCASSIPGTSGNTIYFGEGSWLTVV.

V usage is TRBV14 and J usage is TRBJ2-5; TRBD1 matches 7 bases. The germline gives CDR1 SGHDN, CDR2 FVKESK. CDR3 length equals 16 residues. V shed 2 bases and J 5 bases; nucleotides not matched to a gene: 11. CDR3 loop: CASSQHRNRGGETQYF. The CDR3 DNA is TGTGCCAGCAGCCAACATCGCAACAGGGGTGGGGAGACCCAGTACTTC.

On this clone: Germline is not matched at one junction end, which may reflect a read error. V and J are TRBV5-1 and TRBJ2-7; 10 nucleotides line up with TRBD1. The CDR3 extends over 15 amino acids. Germline CDR1 is SGHRS and CDR2 is YFSETQ. CDR3 nucleotide sequence: TGTGCCAGCAGCAGACCGGGACAGGGGTTCTACGAGCAGTACTTC. Protein product: CASSRPGQGFYEQYF.

The rearrangement uses TRBV4-2 and TRBJ2-7, with TRBD2 identical over 7 bases. Germline trimming cut 0 bases from V and 12 bases from J; bases unmatched to any gene: 20. Germline V gives CDR1 LGHNA, CDR2 YNFKEQ. The CDR3 is 17 residues long. This chain's CDR3 is CASSQDSLLTGTTQRYF. DNA of the CDR3: TGTGCCAGCAGCCAAGATAGCCTCTTAACCGGGACTACCCAACGGTACTTC.